These T cell receptor beta chains were read from a single sample in a study of T cell responses to AZD1222 COVID-19 vaccine. Measured with immunoSEQ multiplex PCR; TCRdb has only the in-frame clones, and not every one. The table has over 85,000 clones, roughly nine tenths seen once. Source: peripheral blood, taken on day 0 of AZD1222 vaccination. The receptors were gathered from an adult in good health. Each CDR3 is given with its conserved first and last residue. The D gene is left open where the match is weak. Size tells how often a clone was seen (once, few, many) or the class of an expanded clone, and some rows leave it out.

v_call	j_call	clone_size	d_call	cdr3_nt	cdr3_aa
TRBV7-8	TRBJ2-7	few	TRBD1	TGTGCCAGCAGCCCAAAGACAGGGGGATCCTACGAGCAGTACTTC	CASSPKTGGSYEQYF
TRBV15	TRBJ2-4	few	NA	TGTGCCACCAGCAGCGAGGGGGTGGCCAAAAACATTCAGTACTTC	CATSSEGVAKNIQYF
TRBV5-5	TRBJ1-3	few	NA	TGTGCCAGCAGCTTGGGAGGGGCTGAAGGAAACACCATATATTTT	CASSLGGAEGNTIYF
TRBV7-6	TRBJ2-3	NA	NA	TGTGCCAGCAGCTTAGTGTCGGGTAGCACAGATACGCAGTATTTT	CASSLVSGSTDTQYF
TRBV7-6	TRBJ1-6	NA	TRBD1	TGTGCCAGCAGCCCCGACAGGGTTAATTCACCCCTCCACTTT	CASSPDRVNSPLHF
TRBV27	TRBJ2-2	few	NA	TGTGCCAGCAGTTACCAGGGCTCGTCGAACACCGGGGAGCTGTTTTTT	CASSYQGSSNTGELFF
TRBV7-9	TRBJ2-3	NA	NA	TGTGCCAGCAGCTTGGCGGGGGCCGCAGATACGCAGTATTTT	CASSLAGAADTQYF
TRBV11-2	TRBJ2-7	NA	NA	TGTGCCAGCAGCTCCCGGGGAGGAGGCACCTCCTACGAGCAGTACTTC	CASSSRGGGTSYEQYF
TRBV7-3	TRBJ2-3	NA	TRBD2	TGTGCCAGCAGCTCCCGGACTAGCGGGGGGTTGGATACGCAGTATTTT	CASSSRTSGGLDTQYF
TRBV5-1	TRBJ2-1	NA	NA	TGCGCCAGCAGACGATCTAGCGAGAGCTCCTACAATGAGCAGTTCTTC	CASRRSSESSYNEQFF
TRBV7-8	TRBJ2-5	NA	NA	TGTGCCAGCAGCTTAGTAGCTGCACAAGAGACCCAGTACTTC	CASSLVAAQETQYF
TRBV5-1	TRBJ2-5	NA	NA	TGCGCCAGCAGCGCGCGGGCCCAAGAGACCCAGTACTTC	CASSARAQETQYF
TRBV6-5	TRBJ2-2	NA	NA	TGTGCCAGCAGTTTCCGCTACGGGGAGCTGTTTTTT	CASSFRYGELFF
TRBV12-3/TRBV12-4	TRBJ1-2	NA	NA	TGTGCCAGCAGTTTAGGGGTCATGCAGGGCTACACCTTC	CASSLGVMQGYTF
TRBV18	TRBJ2-7	NA	NA	TGTGCCAGCTCACCGTTGGCGCGGTCAAGCTCCTACGAGCAGTACTTC	CASSPLARSSSYEQYF
TRBV7-7	TRBJ2-1	NA	NA	TGTGCTAGCAGCTTAGGCGGCGTCTACAATGAGCAGTTCTTC	CASSLGGVYNEQFF
TRBV11-3	TRBJ2-3	NA	NA	TGTGCCAGCAGCTTAGGACTTAGCACAGATACGCAGTATTTT	CASSLGLSTDTQYF
TRBV6-1	TRBJ2-7	once	TRBD2	TGTGCCAGCAGTGAAGAACTAGCGGGAGGGCCGGGGCAGTACTTC	CASSEELAGGPGQYF
TRBV28	TRBJ2-1	NA	TRBD2	TGTGCCAGCTCCCCGGGGGGGAGCTCCTACAATGAGCAGTTCTTC	CASSPGGSSYNEQFF
TRBV28	TRBJ2-5	NA	NA	TGTGCCAGCAGTCCCCCCGGGCCAAAGACCCAGTACTTC	CASSPPGPKTQYF
TRBV5-1	TRBJ2-7	NA	TRBD1	TGCGCCAGCAGCTTGGCGGGACAGAGAACGAGCTCCTACGAGCAGTACTTC	CASSLAGQRTSSYEQYF
TRBV19	TRBJ2-2	NA	NA	TGTGCCAGTAGTATTGGAAACAGGGCGGGAGAAACCGGGGAGCTGTTTTTT	CASSIGNRAGETGELFF
TRBV29-1	TRBJ1-1	NA	NA	TGCAGCGTTGTGGGGCAGATTGAAGCTTTCTTT	CSVVGQIEAFF
TRBV6-5	TRBJ2-7	NA	TRBD1	TGTGCCAGCAGTCAGGGGGCCATTAACTACGAGCAGTACTTC	CASSQGAINYEQYF
TRBV4-3	TRBJ1-2	NA	NA	TGCGCCAGCAGCCCTGGCGAGGGCCGGGGAAAGTATGGCTACACCTTC	CASSPGEGRGKYGYTF
TRBV9	TRBJ2-7	NA	TRBD1	TGTGCCAGCAGCGCCCACCCTTTTTCCGGGACAGGGGATAACGAGCAGTACTTC	CASSAHPFSGTGDNEQYF
TRBV18	TRBJ1-6	NA	NA	TGTGCCAGCTCACAGTTCCGAAATTCACCCCTCCACTTT	CASSQFRNSPLHF
TRBV9	TRBJ1-4	NA	TRBD1	TGTGCCAGCAGCGTGGCCTCAGGGGGCGCAACTAATGAAAAACTGTTTTTT	CASSVASGGATNEKLFF
TRBV18	TRBJ1-2	NA	NA	TGTGCCAGCTCACCATCAGGGAGCAACTATGGCTACACCTTC	CASSPSGSNYGYTF
TRBV18	TRBJ1-1	NA	NA	TGTGCCAGCTCACCGGAGTTGGACACTGAAGCTTTCTTT	CASSPELDTEAFF
TRBV28	TRBJ1-5	NA	NA	TGTGCCAGCATCCCGTCCCCCGGGACGGCTAGCAATCAGCCCCAGCATTTT	CASIPSPGTASNQPQHF
TRBV30	TRBJ2-1	NA	NA	TGTGCCTGGTCACAGGGAAAGGTCTCGAGGCTGAATGAGCAGTTCTTC	CAWSQGKVSRLNEQFF
TRBV2	TRBJ2-1	NA	TRBD2	TGTGCCAGCAATTTACAAGGACTAGCGCGCAATGAGCAGTTCTTC	CASNLQGLARNEQFF
TRBV28	TRBJ1-2	NA	TRBD1	TGTGCCAGCAGTTTATGGACAGGGGTTAGCGGCTACACCTTC	CASSLWTGVSGYTF
TRBV7-6	TRBJ1-1	NA	NA	TGTGCCAGCAGACCAGGGGCAGGGGTGAACACTGAAGCTTTCTTT	CASRPGAGVNTEAFF
TRBV7-3	TRBJ1-2	NA	TRBD1	TGTGCCAGCAGCCCCTCCAGTGGCGTACAGGGGGTAGGGGGCTACACCTTC	CASSPSSGVQGVGGYTF
TRBV6-6	TRBJ2-7	NA	NA	TGTGCCAGTACCGTAGGCGGTAACTACGAGCAGTACTTC	CASTVGGNYEQYF
TRBV5-1	TRBJ2-1	NA	TRBD1	TGCGCCAGCAGCCGACAGGGGGAGTCTGGCAATGAGCAGTTCTTC	CASSRQGESGNEQFF
TRBV3-1/TRBV3-2	TRBJ2-1	few	NA	TGTGCCAGCAGCCAAGAGCCCGGGGATGAGCAGTTCTTC	CASSQEPGDEQFF
TRBV19	TRBJ1-2	NA	NA	TGTGCCAGTAGTATTTGGAGGAAGGGTGGCTACACCTTC	CASSIWRKGGYTF
TRBV5-1	TRBJ2-2	NA	NA	TGCGCCAGCAGCTTGGTCGTTGTAGCGACGAACACCGGGGAGCTGTTTTTT	CASSLVVVATNTGELFF
TRBV4-3	TRBJ2-5	NA	NA	TGCGCCAGCAGCCAAGATATTGGAGGGGCTGTCGAGGAGACCCAGTACTTC	CASSQDIGGAVEETQYF